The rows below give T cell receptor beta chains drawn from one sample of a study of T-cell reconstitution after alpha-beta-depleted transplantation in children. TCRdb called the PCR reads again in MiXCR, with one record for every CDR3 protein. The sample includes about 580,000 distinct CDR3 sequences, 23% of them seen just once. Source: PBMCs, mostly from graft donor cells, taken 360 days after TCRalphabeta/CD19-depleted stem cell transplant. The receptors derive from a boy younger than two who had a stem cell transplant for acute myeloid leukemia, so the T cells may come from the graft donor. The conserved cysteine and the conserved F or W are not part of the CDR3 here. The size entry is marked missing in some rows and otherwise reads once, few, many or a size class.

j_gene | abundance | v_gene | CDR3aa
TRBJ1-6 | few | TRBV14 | ASSQVGSLYSPLH
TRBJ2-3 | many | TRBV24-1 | ATGAGVYTDTQY
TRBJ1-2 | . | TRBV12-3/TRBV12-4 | ASSVTHRQGTYGYT
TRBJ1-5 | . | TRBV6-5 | ASSYSKGTGANQPQH
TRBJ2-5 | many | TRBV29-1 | SVVGGVGLDSKTQY
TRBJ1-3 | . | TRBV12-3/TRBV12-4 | ASSLGGYSGNTIY
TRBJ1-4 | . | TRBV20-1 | SARDGRRDRGQATNEKLF
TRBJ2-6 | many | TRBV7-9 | ASSLAGAGANVLT
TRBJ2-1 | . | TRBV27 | ASSPSGDYNEQF
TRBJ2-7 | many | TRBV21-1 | ASSKALGQMNEQY
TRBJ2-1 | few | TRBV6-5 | ASRRENEQF
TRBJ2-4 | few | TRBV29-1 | SVELGGSLAKNIQY
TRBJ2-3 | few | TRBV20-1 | SGLSTTDTQY
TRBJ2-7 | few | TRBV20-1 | SARGGNLYEQY
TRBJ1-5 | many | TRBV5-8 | ASSLRDQVSNQPQH
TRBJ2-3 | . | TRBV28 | ASTLAGGDYTQY
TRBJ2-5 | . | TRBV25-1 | ASSARLVYQETQY
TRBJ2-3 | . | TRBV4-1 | ASSQDLSDTQY
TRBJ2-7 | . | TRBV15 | ATSRVKDTYEQY
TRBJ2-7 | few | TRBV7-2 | ASSLEGTGSYEQY
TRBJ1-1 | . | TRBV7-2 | ASSWDTGGTEAF
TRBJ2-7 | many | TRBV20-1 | SASLGLGFSYEQY
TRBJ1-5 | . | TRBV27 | ASSPVNLNQPQH
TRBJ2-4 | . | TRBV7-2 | ASSFDRLAGGREEY
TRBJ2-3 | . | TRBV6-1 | ASREPLSGGPTDTQY
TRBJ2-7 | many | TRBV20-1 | SARDVGYEQY
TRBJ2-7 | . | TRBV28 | ASSSSATGGRNEQY